This T cell receptor (beta chain) was recovered during a study of T cells in Graves' hyperthyroidism and ophthalmopathy. Broader study findings: Ophthalmopathy was told apart from stable hyperthyroidism by a 13 V-J model.

The hyperthyroidism patients had all been newly diagnosed, and their disease duration was under 2 months. Their ages ranged from 18 to 65 years. Cells are PBMCs isolated from around 9.4 ml of fresh blood. From RNA transcripts, TCR beta CDR3 regions were amplified. The TCR CDR3 first-round RT-PCR relied on the HTBI primer set. TCRdb re-called the multiplex PCR reads through MiXCR, storing one row per CDR3 protein. The sample has fewer than 900,000 distinct CDR3 sequences, about a sixth seen once. The CDR3 is made up of 12 amino acids. Trimming at V came to 7 bases and at J to 8 bases, leaving 7 bases not matched to a gene. Germline V gene data show CDR1 as GTSNPN and CDR2 as SVGIG (reference sequence). Details on this clonotype: Antigen unknown.

This clonotype originated in a man between 18 and 29 years old with Graves' hyperthyroidism. The sample comprised blood. The rearrangement joins TRBV30 to TRBJ2-2; 7 bases are a match to TRBD1. CDR3 sequence (DNA): TGTGCCTCCCACAGCAGGGGGGGGGAGCTGTTTTTT. Translation gives CASHSRGGELFF.